The entry below gives a single TCR beta chain sequence along with its context. Its antigen is still unknown. Libraries were prepared by immunoSEQ multiplex PCR; TCRdb keeps only in-frame clonotypes and omits some of them. The repertoire holds under 130,000 clones, with about nine tenths as singletons. The germline V gene has CDR1 SGHVS and CDR2 FNYEAQ. Trimming stripped 3 bases from V and 5 bases from J, with 8 bases between. CDR3 length equals 13 residues. This sample was taken from a study of T cell responses to AZD1222 COVID-19 vaccine. Whole-study findings and limits: Within unmutated variant regions lay the reported targets of nearly half of spike-specific TCRs.

This sequence joins TRBV7-6 and TRBJ1-5, with a weak D call TRBD1 (5 bases). The source was peripheral blood, collected on day 0 of AZD1222 vaccination. The TCR originated in an adult in good health. The CDR3 nucleotides are TGTGCCAGCAGCTTTGGGGGGGATCAGCCCCAGCATTTT. This gives the protein CASSFGGDQPQHF.